What follows describes a single TCR beta chain. The antigen is not known. CDR1 is MDHEN, CDR2 SYDVKM, per germline. The CDR3 spans 11 residues. Trimming left V 5 bases short and J 13 bases short, with 15 bases between. The Oncomine TCR Beta short-read assay generated sequence data from the DNA of cultured CD4+ T cells. DNA came from CD4+ T cells after culture. Using its own MiXCR run on the PCR reads, TCRdb lists one record per CDR3 protein. The sample comprises about 10,000 distinct CDR3 sequences, 25% to 35% of which are singletons, and about an eighth rests with the top ten. The sample originates from a study of vaccination and CD4 T cells after COVID-19. Study-level information: Cellular stimulation was performed using overlapping spike peptides derived from SARS-CoV-2, HCoV-NL63, HCoV-OC43 and HCoV-229E. Culture controls were given either a CEFX pool, an HIV-1 Nef pool, or no peptide.

Treatment denoted: approximately 9-day PBMC culture with coronavirus spike peptide pools or control peptides (ViraFEST assay). Prior to the COVID-19 pandemic (2011-2018), the unexposed donor's CD4+ T cells were collected. Findings of the study overall: SARS-CoV-2-reactive clonotypes rose nonsignificantly, with the median going from about 20 to 38. In convalescent patients, a median roughly 86% of reactive clones appeared only post-vaccination.

The rearrangement joins TRBV28 to TRBJ2-7, with D perhaps given as TRBD1 or TRBD2 (6 bases each). The origin of this receptor is a human donor in good health. Material for sequencing was CD4+ T cells from blood, cultured in vitro. CDR3 sequence: CASSQSRGPYF. In DNA, the CDR3 is TGTGCCAGCAGTCAAAGCCGGGGGCCCTACTTC.